A single sample gave rise to the 21 T cell receptor beta chains below, sequenced in a study of response to subunit inactivated influenza vaccine. TCRdb re-derived calls from the RT-PCR reads in MiXCR, one entry per CDR3 protein. Among approximately 530,000 distinct CDR3 sequences, 6% to 9% were seen once, and the ten largest hold about an eighth. Sequenced material: PBMCs from blood, taken less than 30 months after vaccination. The origin of the receptors is a man aged 50-75 years who received an inactivated influenza vaccine.

In DNA, the CDR3 is TGTGCCAGCAGTTACAGTGCGTCGCCAGATACGCAGTATTTT. This translates into CASSYSASPDTQYF. The J gene is TRBJ2-3, the V gene TRBV6-2 or TRBV6-3; no reliable D call. The CDR3 extends over 14 amino acids. Germline CDR1 reads MNHEY; CDR2 reads SVGEGT. V lost 2 bases, J lost 4 bases, and 10 bases lay in between.

In this sample, this clonotype turned up a few times. The chain recombines TRBV18 with TRBJ2-3; D is undetermined. The germline V gene has CDR1 KGHSH and CDR2 LQKENI. Deletions cut 1 base from V and 3 bases from J, with 11 bases between. This CDR3 contains 15 residues. This CDR3 is CASSPQGIGTDTQYF. The CDR3 DNA is TGTGCCAGCTCACCACAGGGAATTGGAACAGATACGCAGTATTTT.

This clonotype showed up just a few times. This sequence joins TRBV10-3 and TRBJ1-6; 7 nucleotides align to TRBD1. Germline V gene lookup returns CDR1 ENHRY and CDR2 SYGVKD. V gave up 9 bases and J gave up 6 bases; unmatched junction bases: 14. The CDR3 has 16 amino acids. CDR3 coding DNA: TGTGCCATATCAGCCCTAGGACAGGAGAGTAATTCACCCCTCCACTTT. This codes for CAISALGQESNSPLHF.

The gene calls are TRBV20-1 and TRBJ2-7, with 10 bases lining up with TRBD2. In germline, CDR1 is DFQATT, CDR2 SNEGSKA (reference sequence). The CDR3 is 15 residues long. With 5 bases clipped from V and 4 bases from J, the junction kept 11 bases outside the gene matches. The CDR3, as DNA: TGCAGTGCTCAAGACGCTAGCGGGAGTTTTTACGAGCAGTACTTC. It is translated as CSAQDASGSFYEQYF.

This clonotype was seen more than once but under ten times. The chain recombines TRBV5-1 with TRBJ2-1; 8 bases are shared with TRBD2. Per germline, CDR1 SGHRS and CDR2 YFSETQ. The ends lost 4 bases at V and 4 bases at J; junction bases unmatched: 10. CDR3 length: 16 amino acids. CDR3 sequence: CASSNGLALPYNEQFF. The CDR3 region has the DNA TGCGCCAGCAGCAACGGACTAGCACTCCCTTACAATGAGCAGTTCTTC. Filled out from reference TRBV5-1 and TRBJ2-1, the complete variable domain reads KAGVTQTPRYLIKTRGQQVTLSCSPISGHRSVSWYQQTPGQGLQFLFEYFSETQRNKGNFPGRFSGRQFSNSRSEMNVSTLELGDSALYLCASSNGLALPYNEQFFGPGTRLTVL.

J is TRBJ2-7 and V is TRBV7-8; weak D call: TRBD2 (6 bases). The germline CDR1 and CDR2 sequences are SGHVS and FQNEAQ. The CDR3 totals 16 residues. Trimming left V 5 bases short and J 1 base short, with 18 bases between. As DNA, the CDR3 is TGTGCCAGCAGCCGGAATCCGGGAGATGATTCCTACGAGCAGTACTTC. Its protein product is CASSRNPGDDSYEQYF. Full variable domain (missing parts from reference TRBV7-8 and TRBJ2-7): GAGVSQSPRYKVAKRGQDVALRCDPISGHVSLFWYQQALGQGPEFLTYFQNEAQLDKSGLPSDRFFAERPEGSVSTLKIQRTQQEDSAVYLCASSRNPGDDSYEQYFGPGTRLTVT.

This clonotype was seen a few times. The chain joins TRBV28 to TRBJ2-1; D gene ambiguous. Germline V gene data show CDR1 as MDHEN and CDR2 as SYDVKM. V was trimmed by 6 bases and J by 5 bases, leaving 17 bases between them. CDR3 length equals 15 residues. CDR3 DNA sequence: TGTGCCAGCAGAACTGAAAACCTAGGTAACAATGAGCAGTTCTTC. Encoded protein: CASRTENLGNNEQFF.

This clonotype was recorded a few times. CDR3 coding DNA: TGTGCCACCAGTAAGGGAAACACCGGGGAGCTGTTTTTT. The encoded protein is CATSKGNTGELFF. The rearrangement links TRBV24-1 to TRBJ2-2; unclear D gene. Deletions cut 6 bases from V and 2 bases from J, with 6 bases between. The CDR3 contains 13 residues. In germline, CDR1 is KGHDR, CDR2 SFDVKD.

Only a few counts were recorded for this clonotype. The CDR3 DNA reads TGTGCCAGCAGCCAAGATGGCGGTTTCCTCTACAATGAGCAGTTCTTC. Translated: CASSQDGGFLYNEQFF. The J gene is TRBJ2-1, the V gene TRBV4-2; no definite D call. In germline, CDR1 is LGHNA, CDR2 YNFKEQ. Trimming removed 0 bases from V and 3 bases from J, with 12 bases in between. This CDR3 spans 16 amino acids.

This clonotype has a handful of counts. The gene calls are TRBV4-1 and TRBJ2-4, with D tentatively TRBD2 (6 bases). The CDR3 has 16 residues. Germline V gives CDR1 MGHRA, CDR2 YSYEKL. The germline V and J ends were trimmed by 1 base and 1 base, with 11 bases remaining between them. The CDR3 nucleotides are TGCGCCAGCAGCCAAGTGTGGAGGGCGGCCAAAAACATTCAGTACTTC. This translates into CASSQVWRAAKNIQYF.

As regards this clonotype: Relative to the germline gene, one junction end is altered; a read error may explain this. The J gene is TRBJ1-6, the V gene TRBV7-2; TRBD1 agrees at 7 bases. From germline, CDR1 is SGHTA and CDR2 FQGNSA. This CDR3 is built from 16 residues. DNA of the CDR3: TGTGACAGCAGCCCATCCCTCCAGGGGGTAAATTCACCCCTCCACTTT. Its translation: CDSSPSLQGVNSPLHF.

This clonotype occurred a few times. The gene calls are TRBV28 and TRBJ2-7, with 11 bases fitting TRBD1. From germline, CDR1 is MDHEN and CDR2 SYDVKM. The length of the CDR3 is 15 residues. V shed 2 bases and J 6 bases; nucleotides not matched to a gene: 6. CDR3 residues: CASSLRAGTGGEQYF. CDR3 DNA: TGTGCCAGCAGTTTACGGGCTGGGACAGGGGGCGAGCAGTACTTC.

This clonotype came up many times. This sequence joins TRBV7-9 and TRBJ1-1; D is undetermined. There are 14 residues in the CDR3. V gave up 1 base and J gave up 2 bases, with 8 bases separating them. CDR1 and CDR2 (germline): SEHNR, FQNEAQ (reference sequence). Written as DNA, the CDR3 is TGTGCCAGCAGCTTAGGGCAGATTAACACTGAAGCTTTCTTT. This encodes CASSLGQINTEAFF.

This clonotype was picked up a small number of times. This rearrangement joins TRBV28 to TRBJ1-5; tentatively, D is TRBD1 (5 bases). Germline loops: CDR1 MDHEN, CDR2 SYDVKM. V was shortened by 5 bases and J by 3 bases, with 11 bases between the two germline ends. The CDR3 consists of 14 residues. The DNA for the CDR3 is TGTGCCAGCAGTATGACAGTATTCAATCAGCCCCAGCATTTT. It encodes CASSMTVFNQPQHF.

This clonotype was observed a few times. This chain uses TRBV5-1 with TRBJ2-7; possibly TRBD2 for D (6 bases). The germline V gene has CDR1 SGHRS and CDR2 YFSETQ. V was pared by 3 bases and J by 0 bases, with 10 bases between. There are 14 residues in the CDR3. The CDR3 here is CASSYREISYEQYF. CDR3 coding DNA: TGCGCCAGCAGCTACCGGGAGATCTCCTACGAGCAGTACTTC.

The chain couples TRBV20-1 to TRBJ1-5; possibly TRBD1 for D (5 bases). V gave up 6 bases and J gave up 4 bases, with 16 bases separating them. Germline loops: CDR1 DFQATT, CDR2 SNEGSKA (reference sequence). This CDR3 comprises 14 residues. CDR3 coding DNA: TGCAGTGCCCGAGAACGGGACTTTAATCAGCCCCAGCATTTT. Translation gives CSARERDFNQPQHF.

This clonotype was observed a handful of times. This chain connects TRBV5-1 to TRBJ2-6; no firm D call. Germline assignment: CDR1 SGHRS and CDR2 YFSETQ. The CDR3 runs to 19 residues. Deletions cut 2 bases from V and 0 bases from J, with 18 bases between. CDR3 bases: TGCGCCAGCAGCTTACACGTTACAGTTACACGCTCTGGGGCCAACGTCCTGACTTTC. Residues: CASSLHVTVTRSGANVLTF. Combining the CDR3 with reference TRBV5-1 and TRBJ2-6 gives the whole variable domain KAGVTQTPRYLIKTRGQQVTLSCSPISGHRSVSWYQQTPGQGLQFLFEYFSETQRNKGNFPGRFSGRQFSNSRSEMNVSTLELGDSALYLCASSLHVTVTRSGANVLTFGAGSRLTVL.

The sample holds a few counts of this clonotype. The V and J genes are TRBV20-1 and TRBJ2-7; 8 bases are shared with TRBD1. From germline, CDR1 is DFQATT and CDR2 SNEGSKA (reference sequence). The CDR3 totals 15 residues. V lost 1 base, J lost 6 bases, and 11 bases stayed unmatched. CDR3 residues: CSARVPRDRLTEQYF. For the CDR3, the DNA is TGCAGTGCTAGAGTCCCCCGGGACAGGTTAACCGAGCAGTACTTC.

This clonotype was seen only a few times. The chain joins TRBV6-5 to TRBJ2-1; 8 bases fit TRBD2. The CDR3 loop spans 15 amino acids. V shed 6 bases, J shed 10 bases, and the junction held 14 bases outside the gene matches. The V gene's germline CDR1 is MNHEY and CDR2 SVGAGI. CDR3 region: CASSLTALAVGEQFF. The CDR3 region has the DNA TGTGCCAGCAGCTTGACTGCACTAGCGGTCGGAGAGCAGTTCTTC.

This clonotype was detected ten times or more. The chain employs TRBV7-9 and TRBJ1-2; D is unresolved. V shed 1 base and J shed 8 bases, with 14 bases lying between them. Per the germline V gene, CDR1 is SEHNR and CDR2 is FQNEAQ (reference sequence). The CDR3 is 14 residues long. The CDR3 loop is CASSLGNTPGGYTF. CDR3 DNA sequence: TGTGCCAGCAGCTTAGGCAACACTCCGGGCGGCTACACCTTC.

The V gene is TRBV18, the J gene TRBJ2-3, with 8 bases aligning to TRBD2. Germline CDR1 and CDR2: KGHSH and LQKENI. The J segment lost 0 bases and the V segment lost 1 base, leaving 24 bases of the junction unmatched. The CDR3 length is 23 residues. The CDR3 protein is CASSPLRHSSRREAGASTDTQYF. The CDR3 DNA reads TGTGCCAGCTCACCACTCCGCCACTCCAGTCGGCGGGAGGCCGGGGCTAGCACAGATACGCAGTATTTT.